Each of the 20 T cell receptor beta chains below was sequenced from the same sample in a study of blood T cell repertoires in COVID-19. The repertoire was sequenced with immunoSEQ multiplex PCR; TCRdb's copy has only in-frame clones and lacks some. The data contain 150,000 or so clones, around four fifths of them singletons. The source material was peripheral blood. The receptors stem from a human donor in a cohort sampled during active COVID-19.

The CDR3 spells CASSPLGPPVGEQYF. CDR3 DNA sequence: TGTGCCAGCTCACCGCTTGGGCCCCCGGTCGGCGAGCAGTACTTC. The gene calls are TRBV18 and TRBJ2-7; no clear D. There are 15 residues in the CDR3. From germline, CDR1 is KGHSH and CDR2 LQKENI. Trimming removed 3 bases from V and 6 bases from J, with 18 bases in between.

V usage is TRBV27 and J usage is TRBJ1-5; 7 bases agree with TRBD1. The CDR3 runs to 15 residues. From germline, CDR1 is MNHEY and CDR2 SMNVEV (reference sequence). V gave up 0 bases and J gave up 7 bases; unmatched junction bases: 6. The CDR3 sequence is CASSLSPTGVQPQHF. The CDR3 DNA reads as TGTGCCAGCAGTTTATCCCCTACAGGGGTACAGCCCCAGCATTTT.

The CDR3: CASSRTTSAGANVLTF. CDR3 DNA sequence: TGTGCCAGCAGCCGCACGACTAGCGCTGGGGCCAACGTCCTGACTTTC. V usage is TRBV27 and J usage is TRBJ2-6; 8 positions match TRBD2. CDR3 size: 16 residues. J lost 2 bases, V lost 6 bases, and 6 bases had no gene match. Germline assignment: CDR1 MNHEY and CDR2 SMNVEV (reference sequence).

V usage is TRBV7-2 and J usage is TRBJ1-1; D is perhaps TRBD1 (6 bases). V dropped 5 bases and J dropped 1 base, with 17 bases sitting between them. Per the germline V gene, CDR1 is SGHTA and CDR2 is FQGNSA. The CDR3 spans 16 residues. Here the CDR3 DNA reads TGTGCCAGCAGCCTCGGGAGGGGGGGGTGGAACACTGAAGCTTTCTTT. Translation: CASSLGRGGWNTEAFF.

This chain joins TRBV7-9 and TRBJ1-2, with a tentative D call TRBD1 (6 bases). Germline-derived CDR1 and CDR2 are SEHNR and FQNEAQ (reference sequence). The length of the CDR3 is 14 residues. V was pared by 6 bases and J by 5 bases, with 16 bases between. CDR3 protein: CASRLGEGQYGYTF. In nucleotides, the CDR3 is TGTGCCAGCAGGCTAGGGGAGGGACAATATGGCTACACCTTC.

This chain connects TRBV4-1 to TRBJ2-7; 7 bases are shared with TRBD1. Germline loops: CDR1 MGHRA, CDR2 YSYEKL. There are 13 residues in the CDR3. V was clipped by 2 bases and J by 2 bases; unmatched bases: 0. This CDR3 is CASSQQGAYEQYF. The CDR3 region has the DNA TGCGCCAGCAGCCAACAGGGGGCCTACGAGCAGTACTTC.

J is TRBJ1-4 and V is TRBV19; maybe TRBD1 (6 bases). The CDR3 runs to 13 residues. The ends were cut back, 7 bases at V and 5 bases at J, with 11 bases in the middle. The germline gives CDR1 LNHDA, CDR2 SQIVND (reference sequence). Here the CDR3 DNA reads TGTGCCAGTAACAACAGGGAAAATGAAAAACTGTTTTTT. Encoded protein: CASNNRENEKLFF. Full variable domain (rest looked up from reference TRBV19 and TRBJ1-4): DGGITQSPKYLFRKEGQNVTLSCEQNLNHDAMYWYRQDPGQGLRLIYYSQIVNDFQKGDIAEGYSVSREKKESFPLTVTSAQKNPTAFYLCASNNRENEKLFFGSGTQLSVL.

The table lists this clone with a few counts. The chain combines TRBV28 with TRBJ1-5; D might be TRBD1 (6 bases). The CDR3 is made up of 15 amino acids. Trimming left V 7 bases short and J 7 bases short, with 20 bases between. CDR1 MDHEN and CDR2 SYDVKM come from the germline V gene. CDR3 protein: CASTSPGTYAQPQHF. In DNA, the CDR3 is TGTGCCAGCACCTCCCCCGGGACATATGCGCAGCCCCAGCATTTT.

The rearrangement joins TRBV7-2 to TRBJ2-2; no definite D call. V lost 0 bases and J lost 6, with 5 bases in between. The CDR3 loop spans 13 amino acids. The germline CDR1 and CDR2 sequences are SGHTA and FQGNSA. CDR3 amino acids: CASSLAGPGELFF. The CDR3, as DNA: TGTGCCAGCAGCTTAGCTGGCCCCGGGGAGCTGTTTTTT.

The CDR3 DNA is TGTGCCAGTACGCAGGGGACAGGGGGGGGTGAAAAACTGTTTTTT. Residues: CASTQGTGGGEKLFF. The chain links TRBV19 to TRBJ1-4, with TRBD1 matching over 11 bases. Germline V gene lookup returns CDR1 LNHDA and CDR2 SQIVND (reference sequence). The V gene end was trimmed by 7 bases and the J gene end by 7 bases; junction bases not matched to a gene: 8. This CDR3 is 15 amino acids long.

The gene calls are TRBV5-1 and TRBJ2-5; 12 bases align to TRBD2. The V gene end was trimmed by 3 bases and the J gene end by 5 bases; junction bases not matched to a gene: 5. The germline CDR1 and CDR2 sequences are SGHRS and YFSETQ. The CDR3 has 15 residues. The CDR3 loop is CASSSLAGGHETQYF. DNA of the CDR3: TGCGCCAGCAGCTCCCTAGCGGGGGGGCATGAGACCCAGTACTTC.

V and J are TRBV10-2 and TRBJ1-6; 7 bases line up with TRBD1. The germline V gene encodes CDR1 WSHSY and CDR2 SAAADI. CDR3 length: 15 amino acids. V was clipped by 0 bases and J by 7 bases; unmatched bases: 3. CDR3 protein: CASSESRTGNSPLHF. The CDR3 DNA is TGCGCCAGCAGTGAGTCGAGGACAGGAAATTCACCCCTCCACTTT.

The chain links TRBV18 to TRBJ2-1; tentatively, D is TRBD1 (5 bases). V was cut by 3 bases and J by 6 bases, with 9 bases left in between. The CDR3 extends over 13 amino acids. Germline CDR1 reads KGHSH; CDR2 reads LQKENI. CDR3 sequence: CASSPEGANEQFF. DNA of the CDR3: TGTGCCAGCTCACCGGAAGGGGCCAATGAGCAGTTCTTC.

This clone was recorded once. The CDR3: CASSLVPGQPQHF. CDR3 nucleotide sequence: TGTGCCAGCAGCTTAGTTCCAGGGCAGCCCCAGCATTTT. This rearrangement joins TRBV7-2 to TRBJ1-5; the D gene is possibly TRBD1 (5 bases). Germline V CDR1 and CDR2: SGHTA, FQGNSA. This CDR3 comprises 13 residues. Trimming removed 1 base at V and 7 bases at J, with 8 bases between.

The rearrangement links TRBV7-2 to TRBJ1-4; 7 bases line up with TRBD1. The germline CDR1 and CDR2 sequences are SGHTA and FQGNSA. The V and J ends lost 5 bases and 8 bases, in that order; junction bases with no gene match: 8. The CDR3 consists of 14 residues. This chain's CDR3 is CASSKDLRGEKLFF. In nucleotides, the CDR3 is TGTGCCAGCAGCAAGGACCTCAGGGGGGAAAAACTGTTTTTT.

The J gene is TRBJ1-1, the V gene TRBV3-1 (or the pseudogene TRBV3-2); TRBD1 matches 7 bases. The CDR3 extends over 16 amino acids. Germline trimming cut 0 bases from V and 4 bases from J; bases unmatched to any gene: 8. Germline-derived CDR1 and CDR2 are LGHDT and YNNKEL (reference sequence). For the CDR3, the DNA is TGTGCCAGCAGCCAAGATCCGGGCAGGGGGAGCACTGAAGCTTTCTTT. It codes for CASSQDPGRGSTEAFF.

This clone was counted between two and nine times. V is TRBV5-1 and J is TRBJ1-2, with TRBD1 matching 12 bases. J lost 6 bases, V lost 9 bases, and 6 bases had no gene match. Per germline, CDR1 SGHRS and CDR2 YFSETQ. This CDR3 contains 13 residues. In DNA, the CDR3 is TGCGCCACCCTGGGGACAGGGGGCAATGGCTACACCTTC. This sequence encodes CATLGTGGNGYTF.

The chain employs TRBV20-1 and TRBJ2-7; 8 bases align to TRBD2. Germline values: CDR1 DFQATT, CDR2 SNEGSKA (reference sequence). This CDR3 has 14 residues. After removal of 3 bases from V and 2 bases from J, the junction contained 6 bases not matched to a gene. The chain's CDR3 is CSASGGGTPYEQYF. The CDR3 DNA follows: TGCAGTGCTAGTGGCGGGGGGACTCCCTACGAGCAGTACTTC.

CDR3 protein: CASSVDPEREAFF. CDR3 coding DNA: TGTGCCAGCAGCGTAGACCCAGAGAGGGAAGCTTTCTTT. V usage is TRBV9 and J usage is TRBJ1-1; no definite D call. Germline V lookup: CDR1 SGDLS, CDR2 YYNGEE. The CDR3 sequence is 13 residues long. V was pared by 0 bases and J by 8 bases, with 11 bases between.

This clone came up a few times. The chain joins TRBV2 to TRBJ2-1; D possibly corresponds to TRBD2 (6 bases). Germline CDR1 SNHLY, CDR2 FYNNEI. With 4 bases removed from V and 9 bases from J, the gap between germline ends came to 16 bases. The CDR3 is made up of 14 amino acids. This CDR3 reads CASSGAGTGGEQFF. Written as DNA, the CDR3 is TGTGCCAGCAGTGGGGCGGGGACCGGGGGTGAGCAGTTCTTC.